The entry below gives a single TCR beta chain sequence along with its context. Its specificity is not known. The use of a sample-barcoded 5' primer and a J-beta primer mix characterized a second PCR of roughly 7 to 11 cycles. From the 5' RACE reads, TCRdb called clonotypes with MiXCR, one entry per CDR3 protein. Here the sample spans around 1,600,000 distinct CDR3 sequences, around 40% being singletons. These data belong to a study of blood T cells in healthy people across ages. Study-wide results and caveats: PBMCs were not sorted, which prevented a conclusive comparison of naive versus antigen-experienced cells.

Sample: blood. This TCR derives from a woman aged 18-35 years in good health.

Written as DNA, the CDR3 is TGTGCCAGCAGTTACACAGGGGTGGAGCAGTACTTC. This codes for CASSYTGVEQYF. The chain joins TRBV6-5 to TRBJ2-7; 7 bases match TRBD1. This CDR3 is 12 amino acids long. Germline V CDR1 and CDR2: MNHEY, SVGAGI. After removal of 2 bases from V and 7 bases from J, the junction contained 2 bases not matched to a gene.